Detailed here is one T cell receptor (beta chain). What it binds is unknown. These data are taken from a study of lymphopenia after photon versus proton radiotherapy. Study outcomes and limitations: After lymphocyte nadir, photon-treated repertoires showed oligoclonal expansion, especially CD8+ Temra.

Per germline, CDR1 SGHTS and CDR2 YDEGEE. This CDR3 is built from 14 residues. V trimming: 4 bases; J trimming: 5 bases; junction bases outside the gene matches: 6. Some clones are missing from TCRdb's copy, which holds only in-frame ones; the method was immunoSEQ multiplex PCR. The sample has around 29,000 clones, approximately 87% seen once. Here the sequenced sample was peripheral blood, taken from a patient treated with proton-based radiotherapy. The source of this sequence is a woman aged 60-70 years with cholangiocarcinoma. Some clones in this sample may be carry-over from other donors' samples. The J gene is TRBJ2-5, the V gene TRBV5-8; 9 bases are shared with TRBD1. The CDR3 is CASSPGQGQETQYF. The DNA of the CDR3 is TGTGCCAGCAGCCCGGGACAGGGACAGGAGACCCAGTACTTC.